This entry lists 10 T cell receptor beta chains sequenced from one sample in a study of CXCR3-negative and CXCR3-positive naive CD8 T cells. The libraries of TRB cDNA were constructed through 5' RACE using UMI labels. TCRdb reanalyzed the 5' RACE reads and collapses them to one entry per CDR3 protein, without DNA. The listing records 50,000 to 55,000 distinct CDR3 sequences. Sequencing was done on a sample of naive CXCR3- CD8+ T cells from blood. Sample subset: CD45RO-CCR7+CD27+CD95- naive CD8+ T cells lacking CXCR3 (TNR3-). Receptors originate from a human donor in good health. Some clones in this sample may be carry-over from other donors' samples.

This rearrangement joins TRBV20-1 to TRBJ1-1; TCRdb selects TRBD1, and the lack of DNA leaves this call unchecked. CDR3 size: 14 residues. Germline V gene sequence: CDR1 DFQATT, CDR2 SNEGSKA (reference sequence). The CDR3 is CSARDLRGITEAFF.

The V gene is TRBV6-6, the J gene TRBJ1-4. The CDR3 totals 15 residues. Germline CDR1 reads MNHNY; CDR2 reads SVGAGI (reference sequence). The chain's CDR3 is CASSYSQSSTEKLFF.

The chain uses TRBV4-2 and TRBJ2-3; TCRdb outputs TRBD2, but without DNA this stays unchecked. The CDR3 is made up of 19 amino acids. CDR1 LGHNA and CDR2 YNFKEQ come from the germline V gene. CDR3 region: CASSQDLTSGGASTDTQYF.

V and J are TRBV5-1 and TRBJ1-5; without DNA, the TCRdb call of TRBD1 cannot be checked. The CDR3 spans 14 residues. The germline V gene encodes CDR1 SGHRS and CDR2 YFSETQ. The chain's CDR3 is CASSLAGAGQPQHF.

This chain joins TRBV2 and TRBJ1-2. Germline CDR1 and CDR2: SNHLY and FYNNEI. The CDR3 runs to 15 residues. The CDR3 region is CASSDLAGMNYGYTF.

The rearrangement joins TRBV9 to TRBJ2-1; TCRdb's D call, TRBD2, is unchecked because there is no DNA. This CDR3 is built from 19 residues. Germline loops: CDR1 SGDLS, CDR2 YYNGEE. The chain's CDR3 is CASSVAGGGTSGHYNEQFF.

V gene TRBV7-3 combines with J gene TRBJ2-3; TCRdb's D gene call, TRBD2, goes unchecked for lack of DNA. The CDR3 is made up of 17 amino acids. In germline, CDR1 is SGHTA, CDR2 FQGTGA. This chain's CDR3 is CASRSPPGTSVRDTQYF.

The V gene is TRBV5-5, the J gene TRBJ2-7; TCRdb selects TRBD1, and the lack of DNA leaves this call unchecked. This CDR3 has 13 amino acids. Per germline, CDR1 SGHKS and CDR2 YYEKEE (reference sequence). The CDR3 region is CASSYAPTYEQYF.

The chain joins TRBV20-1 to TRBJ2-1; the D gene TCRdb calls, TRBD2, cannot be checked with no DNA. Germline V gene lookup returns CDR1 DFQATT and CDR2 SNEGSKA (reference sequence). This CDR3 has 14 residues. CDR3 residues: CSARTSGRRNEQFF.

V is TRBV2 and J is TRBJ2-5; TCRdb proposes TRBD1, but this gene call is untestable without DNA. Germline lookup yields CDR1 SNHLY and CDR2 FYNNEI. The CDR3 runs 13 residues. The CDR3 here is CASSEWTEETQYF.